This T cell receptor beta chain appears in the sequencing data of a study of cytomegalovirus exposure and HLA in healthy donors. The donors were members of the validation cohort comprising some 130 subjects, separate from the roughly 650-subject first cohort. The method was immunoSEQ multiplex PCR; TCRdb's version includes in-frame clones alone and lacks a portion of them. The sample gives fewer than 120,000 clones, more than 70% of which show up once; approximately 1.9% is in the top ten. In this sample, this clone turned up once. Its antigen is undetermined. The study's findings and limits: Researchers counted around 180 TCR beta chains as cytomegalovirus-associated. Reports credit the classifier with highly specific, highly sensitive diagnosis of cytomegalovirus status. Later, an analysis found that TCR clusters from the first cohort tended to co-occur in the 95 to 150 validation repertoires.

Sequencing was performed on PBMCs. This clonotype was sampled from a woman aged 18-29 years in good health and CMV-seronegative.

CDR3 loop: CSARQLPEAFF. CDR3 sequence (DNA): TGCAGTGCTAGACAGTTACCTGAAGCTTTCTTT. V and J are TRBV20-1 and TRBJ1-1; D is ambiguous. Germline V gene sequence: CDR1 DFQATT, CDR2 SNEGSKA (reference sequence). V gave up 2 bases and J gave up 6 bases, with 7 bases separating them. The CDR3 length is 11 residues.